A single sample is the source of the 17 T cell receptor beta chains below, sequenced in a study of blood T cell repertoires in COVID-19. Sequenced by immunoSEQ multiplex PCR; TCRdb stores in-frame clones only, minus some. The data hold under 85,000 clones, with under 80% observed a single time. Sequenced material: peripheral blood. These receptor sequences come from an elderly woman with active or convalescent COVID-19.

The chain employs TRBV5-5 and TRBJ1-1; maybe TRBD1 (6 bases). Trimming cost V 4 bases and J 8 bases, with 15 bases left between them. The CDR3 consists of 13 residues. Germline lookup yields CDR1 SGHKS and CDR2 YYEKEE (reference sequence). CDR3 residues: CASSPYREGEAFF. The DNA of the CDR3 is TGTGCCAGCAGCCCCTACAGGGAAGGAGAAGCTTTCTTT. Together with reference TRBV5-5 and TRBJ1-1, the CDR3 gives the full variable domain: DAGVTQSPTHLIKTRGQQVTLRCSPISGHKSVSWYQQVLGQGPQFIFQYYEKEERGRGNFPDRFSARQFPNYSSELNVNALLLGDSALYLCASSPYREGEAFFGQGTRLTVV.

The rearrangement links TRBV27 to TRBJ1-5, with TRBD1 matching 7 bases. With V trimmed by 5 bases and J by 6 bases, 10 bases remained unmatched. CDR1 MNHEY and CDR2 SMNVEV come from the germline V gene (reference sequence). The CDR3 contains 15 residues. The CDR3 DNA is TGTGCCAGCAGTACGACAGGGATGGGAGGTCAGCCCCAGCATTTT. Translating gives CASSTTGMGGQPQHF.

The chain joins TRBV4-3 to TRBJ1-6, with TRBD1 identical over 8 bases. The germline V gene has CDR1 LGHNA and CDR2 YSLEER. The CDR3 is 13 residues long. With 3 bases clipped from V and 10 bases from J, the junction kept 2 bases outside the gene matches. CDR3 sequence reads: CASSQTGDSPLHF. For the CDR3, the DNA is TGCGCCAGCAGCCAGACAGGGGACTCACCCCTCCACTTT.

The rearrangement uses TRBV5-5 and TRBJ2-3, with 8 bases that match TRBD2. The germline CDR1 and CDR2 sequences are SGHKS and YYEKEE (reference sequence). The CDR3 has 17 amino acids. V shed 1 base, J shed 4 bases, and the junction held 11 bases outside the gene matches. In DNA, the CDR3 is TGTGCCAGCAGCTTGCAGCGCGGGGGGATCCGAGCAGATACGCAGTATTTT. Encoded protein: CASSLQRGGIRADTQYF.

This clone was detected ten times or more. The chain links TRBV2 to TRBJ1-5; 8 bases align to TRBD1. The V segment lost 7 bases and the J segment 5 bases; nucleotides outside the gene matches: 7. The germline V gene encodes CDR1 SNHLY and CDR2 FYNNEI. CDR3 length: 14 residues. CDR3 sequence (DNA): TGTGCCAGCATCAAGGACAGGGCCGATCAGCCCCAGCATTTT. Translating gives CASIKDRADQPQHF.

The chain couples TRBV7-6 to TRBJ1-5; 9 nucleotides align to TRBD1. V lost 2 bases and J lost 7; bases outside the gene matches: 3. The CDR3 is made up of 14 amino acids. Germline V CDR1 and CDR2: SGHVS, FNYEAQ. The DNA of the CDR3 is TGTGCCAGCAGCTTAAGACAGGGGGACCAGCCCCAGCATTTT. Encoded protein: CASSLRQGDQPQHF.

The CDR3 loop is CASSQGVAGGVDTQYF. The CDR3 nucleotides read TGCGCCAGCAGCCAAGGAGTAGCGGGGGGGGTGGATACGCAGTATTTT. The gene calls are TRBV4-3 and TRBJ2-3; 11 nucleotides agree with TRBD2. The V gene's germline CDR1 is LGHNA and CDR2 YSLEER. V was pared by 1 base and J by 6 bases, with 6 bases of the junction left unmatched. The CDR3 has 16 amino acids.

V usage is TRBV28 and J usage is TRBJ2-1; 11 positions agree with TRBD2. Per the germline V gene, CDR1 is MDHEN and CDR2 is SYDVKM. This CDR3 comprises 15 residues. The trim removed 5 bases at V and 7 bases at J, leaving 7 bases unmatched. The CDR3 region has the DNA TGTGCCAGCAGTCCCCAACTAGCGGGGGTTAATGAGCAGTTCTTC. It encodes CASSPQLAGVNEQFF.

The chain joins TRBV28 to TRBJ1-1; TRBD1 might be the D (6 bases). This CDR3 has 15 amino acids. Looked up from germline, CDR1 is MDHEN and CDR2 is SYDVKM. The V end lost 1 base, the J end lost 3 bases, and 12 bases lay between the germline ends. This CDR3 is CASSLYGGRDTEAFF. The DNA for the CDR3 is TGTGCCAGCAGTTTATACGGGGGGCGAGACACTGAAGCTTTCTTT.

The chain recombines TRBV2 with TRBJ2-5, with D possibly TRBD1 on 7 matching bases. With 6 bases removed from V and 4 bases from J, the gap between germline ends came to 15 bases. CDR3 length: 14 residues. Germline V CDR1 and CDR2: SNHLY, FYNNEI. The CDR3 DNA is TGTGCCAGCAGGAGGACAGGAGGGCGAGAGACCCAGTACTTC. Translating it yields CASRRTGGRETQYF. Full variable domain (missing parts from reference TRBV2 and TRBJ2-5): EPEVTQTPSHQVTQMGQEVILRCVPISNHLYFYWYRQILGQKVEFLVSFYNNEISEKSEIFDDQFSVERPDGSNFTLKIRSTKLEDSAMYFCASRRTGGRETQYFGPGTRLLVL.

J is TRBJ1-2 and V is TRBV21-1. TRBV21-1 is assigned pseudogene status. The length of the CDR3 is 13 residues. In DNA form, the CDR3 reads TGTGCCAGCAGCAGCGGGGGCGTACGTGGCTACACCTTC. Its protein product is CASSSGGVRGYTF.

This chain connects TRBV14 to TRBJ2-1, with a possible D match to TRBD1 (5 bases). This CDR3 comprises 14 residues. CDR1 and CDR2 from the germline V gene are SGHDN and FVKESK. V lost 0 bases, J lost 4 bases, and 7 bases lay in between. CDR3 protein: CASSQDRTYNEQFF. The CDR3 region has the DNA TGTGCCAGCAGCCAAGATCGGACATACAATGAGCAGTTCTTC.

The J gene is TRBJ2-1, the V gene TRBV6-6; 7 bases match TRBD1. V trimming: 6 bases; J trimming: 2 bases; junction bases outside the gene matches: 7. CDR3 length equals 15 residues. Germline-derived CDR1 and CDR2 are MNHNY and SVGAGI (reference sequence). The CDR3 nucleotides are TGTGCCAGCAGCGAGGGGACAGCCACCTACAATGAGCAGTTCTTC. Its translation: CASSEGTATYNEQFF.

The chain links TRBV4-1 to TRBJ2-7; the D gene is possibly TRBD1 (6 bases). This CDR3 comprises 15 residues. V lost 1 base and J lost 0, with 10 bases in between. Germline CDR1 MGHRA, CDR2 YSYEKL. For the CDR3, the DNA is TGCGCCAGCAGCCAAGGGGCAGGGGCCTCCTACGAGCAGTACTTC. Amino acids: CASSQGAGASYEQYF.

The V and J genes are TRBV11-2 and TRBJ2-1; D remains ambiguous. Germline V lookup: CDR1 SGHAT, CDR2 FQNNGV. The CDR3 runs 13 residues. V gave up 3 bases and J gave up 0 bases, with 3 bases separating them. This chain's CDR3 is CASSLSSYNEQFF. The CDR3 nucleotides are TGTGCCAGCAGCTTGAGCTCCTACAATGAGCAGTTCTTC. Using reference TRBV11-2 and TRBJ2-1 for the parts outside the CDR3, the full variable domain is EAGVAQSPRYKIIEKRQSVAFWCNPISGHATLYWYQQILGQGPKLLIQFQNNGVVDDSQLPKDRFSAERLKGVDSTLKIQPAKLEDSAVYLCASSLSSYNEQFFGPGTRLTVL.

This clone was found once. The chain is built from TRBV28 and TRBJ2-3, with D tentatively TRBD2 (5 bases). This CDR3 spans 15 amino acids. V gave up 5 bases and J gave up 7 bases, with 19 bases separating them. Per the germline V gene, CDR1 is MDHEN and CDR2 is SYDVKM. The CDR3 protein is CASSPMGGSANTQYF. The CDR3 DNA reads TGTGCCAGCAGTCCCATGGGCGGGTCCGCGAATACGCAGTATTTT.

The gene calls are TRBV5-4 and TRBJ2-3; 8 nucleotides line up with TRBD2. Losses at the gene ends were 4 bases for V and 4 bases for J; bases not matched to a gene: 11. Germline CDR1 is SGHNT and CDR2 is YYREEE (reference sequence). This CDR3 has 16 amino acids. This CDR3 reads CASSGRLSGGADTQYF. CDR3 coding DNA: TGTGCCAGCAGCGGTAGACTAAGCGGGGGCGCAGATACGCAGTATTTT.